Described below is a single TCR beta chain sequence and its context. The data were obtained in a study of tumor-infiltrating lymphocytes in glioblastoma multiforme. Multiple V-beta primers and a C-beta primer amplified TCRB from RNA. TCRdb re-called the multiplex PCR reads with MiXCR, one entry per CDR3 protein. Among 13,000 or so distinct CDR3 sequences, 65% to 70% were seen once, and the ten largest hold over 25%. The CDR3 is 15 amino acids. CDR1 and CDR2 from the germline V gene are SGHAT and FQNNGV. The ends were cut back, 2 bases at V and 0 bases at J, with 8 bases in the middle. The TCR originated in a male donor with glioblastoma. The chain links TRBV11-2 to TRBJ2-1; no reliable D call. Sequencing used brain tumor tissue. DNA for the CDR3: TGTGCCAGCAGCTTACAGGCCAGCTCCTACAATGAGCAGTTCTTC. Amino acid sequence: CASSLQASSYNEQFF.